Following are 27 T cell receptor beta chains from one sample sequenced in a study of beta chain features in type 1 diabetes (dated by TCRdb to 2016 to 2018). Their recognized antigens are unknown. Study-wide conclusions, independent of this receptor: A moderate but significant shortening of TCRB CDR3 length was observed in type 1 diabetes patients in all four CD4+ subsets.

The library was generated by the immunoSEQ multiplex PCR assay. The High Capacity cDNA Reverse Transcription Kit was used to reverse transcribe all of the isolated RNA, meaning that expressed TCRB transcripts were what got sequenced. TCRdb carries this immuneACCESS record with in-frame sequences only. Its versions omit some clonotypes, under half of them owing to an unresolved V gene in the studies checked, with the rest unexplained. The sample includes 250,000 to 350,000 clones, with more than 13% observed a single time. 0.017% of the sample goes to the ten largest clones. The sample consisted of naive CD4+ T cells from blood. Taken with the paper, the label for cell subset or site translates to: true naive CD4+ T cells. The source of these receptors is a man in his thirties or forties with type 1 diabetes.

This clone was detected only a few times. The chain has TRBV6-6 and TRBJ2-5, with 9 nucleotides matching TRBD2. Germline CDR1 is MNHNY and CDR2 is SVGAGI (reference sequence). The CDR3 is made up of 13 amino acids. The V segment lost 7 bases and the J segment 4 bases; nucleotides outside the gene matches: 4. The chain's CDR3 is CASTSGIAETQYF. The CDR3 bases are TGTGCCAGCACTAGCGGGATTGCAGAGACCCAGTACTTC.

Only a few counts were recorded for this clone. The V and J genes are TRBV4-2 and TRBJ2-1; 8 nucleotides match TRBD2. The CDR3 extends over 15 amino acids. CDR1 and CDR2 from the germline V gene are LGHNA and YNFKEQ. After removal of 2 bases from V and 5 bases from J, the junction contained 5 bases not matched to a gene. CDR3 in amino acids: CASSQPGLDHNEQFF. The CDR3 DNA follows: TGTGCCAGCAGCCAACCGGGACTAGACCACAATGAGCAGTTCTTC.

This clone occurred a few times. V usage is TRBV5-4 and J usage is TRBJ2-5, with 8 bases aligning to TRBD2. V dropped 4 bases and J dropped 1; count of bases not matched to a gene: 15. The length of the CDR3 is 18 residues. In germline, CDR1 is SGHNT, CDR2 YYREEE (reference sequence). CDR3 protein: CASSQRSGGGRSQETQYF. As DNA, the CDR3 is TGTGCCAGCAGCCAACGATCGGGGGGCGGGAGGAGCCAAGAGACCCAGTACTTC. Using reference TRBV5-4 and TRBJ2-5 for the parts outside the CDR3, the full variable domain is ETGVTQSPTHLIKTRGQQVTLRCSSQSGHNTVSWYQQALGQGPQFIFQYYREEENGRGNFPPRFSGLQFPNYSSELNVNALELDDSALYLCASSQRSGGGRSQETQYFGPGTRLLVL.

This clone was seen a few times. This chain joins TRBV27 and TRBJ1-1; tentative D call: TRBD1 (5 bases). V was trimmed by 2 bases and J by 2 bases, leaving 12 bases between them. Germline values: CDR1 MNHEY, CDR2 SMNVEV (reference sequence). The CDR3 spans 15 residues. CDR3 bases: TGTGCCAGCAGTTTAGGTTGGCAGGGTAACACTGAAGCTTTCTTT. As protein: CASSLGWQGNTEAFF.

The chain carries TRBV5-1 and TRBJ2-1; D is unresolved. CDR1 is SGHRS, CDR2 YFSETQ, per germline. V lost 2 bases, J lost 2 bases, and 5 bases lay in between. The CDR3 contains 13 residues. The CDR3, as DNA: TGCGCCAGCAGCTTAGAGGCCTACAATGAGCAGTTCTTC. Amino acid sequence: CASSLEAYNEQFF.

This clone was observed a handful of times. V and J are TRBV11-2 and TRBJ2-7, with 8 nucleotides matching TRBD2. There are 14 residues in the CDR3. The germline gives CDR1 SGHAT, CDR2 FQNNGV. V was pared by 0 bases and J by 6 bases, with 4 bases of the junction left unmatched. The CDR3, as DNA: TGTGCCAGCAGCTTAGATTGGGCGGGAGGCGAGCAGTACTTC. As protein: CASSLDWAGGEQYF.

In regard to this clone: One end of the junction does not line up with germline, which may come from a read error. The V gene is TRBV27, the J gene TRBJ2-5; TRBD1 might be the D (5 bases). Germline CDR1 is MNHEY and CDR2 is SMNVEV (reference sequence). The CDR3 is 12 amino acids. The CDR3 is CATSGQAKTQYF. CDR3 nucleotide sequence: TGTGCCACCAGTGGACAAGCAAAGACCCAGTACTTC.

The chain employs TRBV6-1 and TRBJ2-3; D is perhaps TRBD2 (5 bases). V was trimmed by 0 bases and J by 2 bases, leaving 12 bases between them. Per germline, CDR1 MNHNS and CDR2 SASEGT. This CDR3 region has 16 residues. In DNA form, the CDR3 reads TGTGCCAGCAGTGAAGCGGGGAGATCAATCACAGATACGCAGTATTTT. Translated, it gives CASSEAGRSITDTQYF.

This clone was detected a few times. The chain combines TRBV4-3 with TRBJ2-4; 7 nucleotides line up with TRBD2. The V and J ends lost 0 bases and 2 bases, in that order; junction bases with no gene match: 4. Looked up from germline, CDR1 is LGHNA and CDR2 is YSLEER. CDR3 size: 16 residues. DNA of the CDR3: TGCGCCAGCAGCCAAGATCCGCGGGGGTCCAAAAACATTCAGTACTTC. The encoded protein is CASSQDPRGSKNIQYF.

This clone came up a few times. This chain uses TRBV9 with TRBJ2-1, with a weak D call TRBD2 (5 bases). Germline CDR1 SGDLS, CDR2 YYNGEE. The germline V and J ends were trimmed by 0 bases and 3 bases, with 10 bases remaining between them. The CDR3 consists of 15 residues. CDR3 DNA: TGTGCCAGCAGCGTAGACGGGAACTTCTACAATGAGCAGTTCTTC. Amino acid sequence: CASSVDGNFYNEQFF.

The chain couples TRBV7-8 to TRBJ2-1; D not resolved. Germline assignment: CDR1 SGHVS and CDR2 FQNEAQ. Trimming left V 1 base short and J 6 bases short, with 4 bases between. The CDR3 covers 12 residues. The CDR3 protein is CASSLVANEQFF. In DNA, the CDR3 is TGTGCCAGCAGCTTAGTAGCCAATGAGCAGTTCTTC.

V and J are TRBV4-2 and TRBJ2-2; TRBD2 agrees at 12 bases. Germline V CDR1 and CDR2: LGHNA, YNFKEQ. J gave up 6 bases and V 2 bases, and 7 bases lay outside the gene matches. This CDR3 contains 17 residues. Here the CDR3 DNA reads TGTGCCAGCAGCCAAATGACTAGCGGGAGAAAGGCCGGGGAGCTGTTTTTT. Encoded protein: CASSQMTSGRKAGELFF.

Of note for this clone: Other nucleotide sequences in the sample specify the same CDR3. The genes are TRBV5-4 and TRBJ2-7; maybe TRBD1 (5 bases). Trimming took off 0 bases at V and 0 bases at J, with 10 bases between the two ends. This CDR3 contains 15 residues. Per the germline V gene, CDR1 is SGHNT and CDR2 is YYREEE (reference sequence). CDR3 in amino acids: CASSLAGSSSYEQYF. CDR3 nucleotides: TGTGCCAGCAGCTTGGCAGGGTCTAGCTCCTACGAGCAGTACTTC.

Only a few counts were recorded for this clone. V gene TRBV25-1 combines with J gene TRBJ2-2; D perhaps matches TRBD2 (6 bases). Germline CDR1 reads MGHDK; CDR2 reads SYGVNS. The CDR3 runs to 13 residues. V was shortened by 6 bases and J by 6 bases, with 11 bases between the two germline ends. The CDR3 nucleotides read TGTGCCAGCAGGCCGACTAGTGCCGGGGAGCTGTTTTTT. This codes for CASRPTSAGELFF.

On this clone: At the DNA level, this CDR3 is encoded by other sequences in the same sample as well. The chain recombines TRBV5-1 with TRBJ1-1; possible D gene TRBD1, 6 bases. Trimming pared 2 bases from V and 2 bases from J, leaving 7 bases between. Germline V lookup: CDR1 SGHRS, CDR2 YFSETQ. The CDR3 loop spans 13 amino acids. The CDR3 bases are TGCGCCAGCAGCTTACAGGGAAACACTGAAGCTTTCTTT. It yields the protein CASSLQGNTEAFF.

The table lists this clone with a few counts. This chain links TRBV5-1 with TRBJ2-2; 12 nucleotides match TRBD2. Germline CDR1 is SGHRS and CDR2 is YFSETQ. This CDR3 contains 17 residues. The V segment lost 1 base and the J segment 5 bases; nucleotides outside the gene matches: 6. This chain's CDR3 is CASSLRTGTSGTGELFF. The CDR3 DNA sequence: TGCGCCAGCAGCTTGAGAACCGGGACTAGCGGGACCGGGGAGCTGTTTTTT.

This clone was observed a few times. The chain is built from TRBV6-6 and TRBJ1-5, with a tentative D call TRBD1 (6 bases). Trimming pared 8 bases from V and 2 bases from J, leaving 13 bases between. The CDR3 totals 14 residues. Looked up from germline, CDR1 is MNHNY and CDR2 is SVGAGI (reference sequence). Here the CDR3 reads CASEIRQGNQPQHF. CDR3 in DNA: TGTGCCAGCGAAATTCGACAGGGCAATCAGCCCCAGCATTTT.

The chain employs TRBV21-1 and TRBJ2-1; no DNA check was done on the table's D call, TRBD2. TRBV21-1 counts as a pseudogene. The CDR3 runs 16 residues. The CDR3 sequence is CASTPPGGPSYNEQFF. Here the CDR3 DNA reads TGTGCCAGCACCCCACCGGGGGGTCCCTCCTACAATGAGCAGTTCTTC.

The chain combines TRBV7-6 with TRBJ2-1; maybe TRBD2 (6 bases). Per the germline V gene, CDR1 is SGHVS and CDR2 is FNYEAQ. Trimming removed 5 bases at V and 4 bases at J, with 18 bases between. The CDR3 length is 16 residues. The chain's CDR3 is CASSPGTPKGYNEQFF. As DNA, the CDR3 is TGTGCCAGCAGCCCCGGGACTCCCAAAGGTTACAATGAGCAGTTCTTC.

The chain uses TRBV18 and TRBJ2-4, with unresolved D. Germline V gene data show CDR1 as KGHSH and CDR2 as LQKENI. The germline V and J ends were trimmed by 0 bases and 7 bases, with 7 bases remaining between them. The CDR3 spans 13 residues. The CDR3 coding sequence is TGTGCCAGCTCACCACCGTCGGGTAACATTCAGTACTTC. Amino acid sequence: CASSPPSGNIQYF.

The rearrangement links TRBV5-1 to TRBJ2-5; 8 bases map to TRBD1. CDR3 size: 15 residues. V was clipped by 0 bases and J by 5 bases; unmatched bases: 6. Per the germline V gene, CDR1 is SGHRS and CDR2 is YFSETQ. In DNA form, the CDR3 reads TGCGCCAGCAGCTTGGAGACAGGGGTTGGGGAGACCCAGTACTTC. Translating gives CASSLETGVGETQYF.

The chain employs TRBV9 and TRBJ2-3; 8 bases line up with TRBD2. The J segment lost 5 bases and the V segment lost 3 bases, leaving 5 bases of the junction unmatched. The CDR3 spans 14 residues. The V gene's germline CDR1 is SGDLS and CDR2 YYNGEE. The CDR3 nucleotides read TGTGCCAGCAGCGAGAGGACTAGCCAAGATACGCAGTATTTT. Protein product: CASSERTSQDTQYF.

This clone has just a few counts. V usage is TRBV4-3 and J usage is TRBJ2-5; D is possibly TRBD2 (5 bases). Between the trimmed V and J ends, which lost 5 bases and 2 bases, there was a span of 9 bases. The V gene's germline CDR1 is LGHNA and CDR2 YSLEER. The CDR3 sequence is 13 residues long. The CDR3 region is CASSRAVQETQYF. The CDR3 DNA reads as TGCGCCAGCAGCAGAGCGGTACAAGAGACCCAGTACTTC.

This clone has a handful of counts. The chain combines TRBV15 with TRBJ2-5; no definite D call. V was pared by 3 bases and J by 3 bases, with 8 bases between. The germline V gene encodes CDR1 LNHNV and CDR2 YYDKDF (reference sequence). The CDR3 loop spans 13 amino acids. The CDR3 sequence: CATSRYREETQYF. CDR3 bases: TGTGCCACCAGCAGGTATAGAGAAGAGACCCAGTACTTC.

This clone was found a few times. V and J are TRBV4-1 and TRBJ2-3; weak D call: TRBD2 (6 bases). The germline V gene has CDR1 MGHRA and CDR2 YSYEKL. This CDR3 has 16 amino acids. V was shortened by 0 bases and J by 2 bases, with 12 bases between the two germline ends. The CDR3 sequence: CASSQDIAAYTDTQYF. The CDR3 DNA follows: TGCGCCAGCAGCCAAGATATAGCGGCATACACAGATACGCAGTATTTT.

The chain uses TRBV9 and TRBJ2-3; 14 bases agree with TRBD2. Germline CDR1 is SGDLS and CDR2 is YYNGEE. This CDR3 is built from 20 residues. Trimming at V came to 4 bases and at J to 4 bases, leaving 17 bases not matched to a gene. CDR3 sequence (DNA): TGTGCCAGCAGCCCCATCCAGAGACTAGCGGGAGGGCCTTTCTCAGATACGCAGTATTTT. Translating it yields CASSPIQRLAGGPFSDTQYF. Variable domain in full (rest from reference TRBV9 and TRBJ2-3): DSGVTQTPKHLITATGQRVTLRCSPRSGDLSVYWYQQSLDQGLQFLIQYYNGEERAKGNILERFSAQQFPDLHSELNLSSLELGDSALYFCASSPIQRLAGGPFSDTQYFGPGTRLTVL.

This clone has a handful of counts. This chain uses TRBV6-6 with TRBJ2-7, with 7 bases aligning to TRBD2. This CDR3 comprises 15 residues. Trimming at V came to 2 bases and at J to 5 bases, leaving 9 bases not matched to a gene. In germline, CDR1 is MNHNY, CDR2 SVGAGI (reference sequence). The CDR3 bases are TGTGCCAGCAGTTACGCGGGCGGGAGAGGTGACGAGCAGTACTTC. This translates into CASSYAGGRGDEQYF.